The TCR beta chain under discussion was sequenced for a study of cytomegalovirus exposure and HLA in healthy donors. About the research overall: The same platform was used for the 120 validation repertoires and the roughly 700 first-cohort repertoires, a later analysis reported.

Study results and caveats: According to a subsequent analysis, TCR clusters from the first cohort were inclined to appear together in the roughly 120 validation repertoires. Associated with cytomegalovirus, according to the listing, were fewer than 200 TCR beta chains.

Note on this clone: Its antigen is still unknown.

V shed 2 bases and J 7 bases; nucleotides not matched to a gene: 5. The CDR3 loop spans 15 amino acids. CDR1 and CDR2 from the germline V gene are MNHNS and SASEGT. Sequenced by immunoSEQ multiplex PCR; TCRdb stores in-frame clones only, minus some. Of approximately 180,000 clones detected, about 87% appear once; the ten largest clones hold 1.4%. This chain links TRBV6-1 with TRBJ2-2; 9 nucleotides line up with TRBD1. The sequenced material came from PBMCs. The source of this sequence is a woman aged 30 to 39 in good health and CMV-seronegative. The DNA for the CDR3 is TGTGCCAGCAGTGAAACGGGGACAGGGATCGGGGAGCTGTTTTTT. As protein: CASSETGTGIGELFF.